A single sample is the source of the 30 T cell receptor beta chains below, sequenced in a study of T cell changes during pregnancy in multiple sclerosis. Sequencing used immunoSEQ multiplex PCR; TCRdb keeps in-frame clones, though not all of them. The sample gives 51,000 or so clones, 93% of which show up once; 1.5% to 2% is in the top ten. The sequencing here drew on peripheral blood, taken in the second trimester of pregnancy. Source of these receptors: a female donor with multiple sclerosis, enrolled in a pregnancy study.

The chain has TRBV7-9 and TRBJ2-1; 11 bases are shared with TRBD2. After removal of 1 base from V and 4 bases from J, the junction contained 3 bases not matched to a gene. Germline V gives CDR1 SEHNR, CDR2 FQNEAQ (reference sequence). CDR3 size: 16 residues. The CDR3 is CASSLGASGGYNEQFF. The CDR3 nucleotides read TGTGCCAGCAGCTTAGGGGCTAGCGGGGGGTACAATGAGCAGTTCTTC.

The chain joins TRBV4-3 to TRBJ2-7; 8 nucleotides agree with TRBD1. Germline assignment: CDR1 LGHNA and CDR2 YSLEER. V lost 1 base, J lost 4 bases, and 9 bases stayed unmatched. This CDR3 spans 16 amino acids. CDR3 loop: CASSQVAQGAGYEQYF. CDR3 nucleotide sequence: TGCGCCAGCAGCCAAGTCGCGCAGGGGGCAGGGTACGAGCAGTACTTC.

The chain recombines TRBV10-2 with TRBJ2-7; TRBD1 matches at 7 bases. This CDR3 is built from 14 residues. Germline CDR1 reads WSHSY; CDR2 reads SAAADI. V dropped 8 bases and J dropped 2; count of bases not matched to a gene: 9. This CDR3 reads CASLQQGLPYEQYF. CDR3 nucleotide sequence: TGCGCCAGCCTGCAACAGGGGCTACCCTACGAGCAGTACTTC.

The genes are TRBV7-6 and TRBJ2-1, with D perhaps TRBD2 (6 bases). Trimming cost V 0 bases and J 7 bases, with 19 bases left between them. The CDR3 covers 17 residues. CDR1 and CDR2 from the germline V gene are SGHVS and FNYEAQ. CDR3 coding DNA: TGTGCCAGCAGCTTAGCTATGGCTAGCGAGCCTTTTAATGAGCAGTTCTTC. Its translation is CASSLAMASEPFNEQFF.

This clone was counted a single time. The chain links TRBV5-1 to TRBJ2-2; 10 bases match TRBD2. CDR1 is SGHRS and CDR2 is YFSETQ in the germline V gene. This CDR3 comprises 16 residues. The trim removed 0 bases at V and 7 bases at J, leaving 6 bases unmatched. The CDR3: CASSLGLAGAGGELFF. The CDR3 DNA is TGCGCCAGCAGCTTGGGGCTAGCGGGAGCCGGCGGGGAGCTGTTTTTT.

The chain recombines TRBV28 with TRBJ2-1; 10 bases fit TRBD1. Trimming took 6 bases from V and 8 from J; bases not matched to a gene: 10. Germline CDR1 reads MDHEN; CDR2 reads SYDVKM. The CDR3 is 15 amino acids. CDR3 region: CASRGGGQGFDEQFF. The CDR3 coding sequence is TGTGCCAGCAGGGGAGGGGGACAGGGGTTTGATGAGCAGTTCTTC.

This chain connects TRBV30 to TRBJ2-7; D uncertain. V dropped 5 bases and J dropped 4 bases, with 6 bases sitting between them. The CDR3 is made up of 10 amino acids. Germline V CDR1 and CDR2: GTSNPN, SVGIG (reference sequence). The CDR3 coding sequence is TGTGCCTGGGGAGCTTACGAGCAGTACTTC. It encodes CAWGAYEQYF.

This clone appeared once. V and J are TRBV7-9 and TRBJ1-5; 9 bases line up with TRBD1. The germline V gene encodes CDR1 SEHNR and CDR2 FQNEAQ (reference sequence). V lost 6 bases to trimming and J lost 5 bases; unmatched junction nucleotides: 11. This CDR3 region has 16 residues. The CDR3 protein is CASSSYTGTGHQPQHF. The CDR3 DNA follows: TGTGCCAGCAGTTCTTATACCGGGACAGGGCATCAGCCCCAGCATTTT.

The CDR3 loop is CASTTLGRAQETQYF. Written as DNA, the CDR3 is TGTGCCAGCACTACCCTCGGCAGGGCTCAAGAGACCCAGTACTTC. The V gene is TRBV6-6, the J gene TRBJ2-5, with D possibly TRBD1 on 5 matching bases. The germline V gene encodes CDR1 MNHNY and CDR2 SVGAGI (reference sequence). This CDR3 is 15 amino acids long. V lost 7 bases to trimming and J lost 2 bases, with 17 bases between them.

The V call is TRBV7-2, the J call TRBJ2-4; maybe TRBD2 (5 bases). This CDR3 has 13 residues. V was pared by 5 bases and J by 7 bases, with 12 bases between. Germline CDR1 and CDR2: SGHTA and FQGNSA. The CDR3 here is CASSAGDFNIQYF. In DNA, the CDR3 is TGTGCCAGCAGCGCCGGGGATTTCAACATTCAGTACTTC.

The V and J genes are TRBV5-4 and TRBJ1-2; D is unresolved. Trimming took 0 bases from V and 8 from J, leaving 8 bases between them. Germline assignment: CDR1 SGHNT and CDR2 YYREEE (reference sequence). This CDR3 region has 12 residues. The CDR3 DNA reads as TGTGCCAGCAGCTTGGGGGCTTACGGCTACACCTTC. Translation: CASSLGAYGYTF. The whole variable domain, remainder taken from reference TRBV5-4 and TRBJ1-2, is ETGVTQSPTHLIKTRGQQVTLRCSSQSGHNTVSWYQQALGQGPQFIFQYYREEENGRGNFPPRFSGLQFPNYSSELNVNALELDDSALYLCASSLGAYGYTFGSGTRLTVV.

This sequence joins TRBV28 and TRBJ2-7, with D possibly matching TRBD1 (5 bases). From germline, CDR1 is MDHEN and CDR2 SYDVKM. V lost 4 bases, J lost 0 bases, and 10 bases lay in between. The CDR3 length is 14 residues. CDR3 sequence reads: CASSSGLSSYEQYF. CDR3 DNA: TGTGCCAGCAGTTCAGGGCTGAGCTCCTACGAGCAGTACTTC.

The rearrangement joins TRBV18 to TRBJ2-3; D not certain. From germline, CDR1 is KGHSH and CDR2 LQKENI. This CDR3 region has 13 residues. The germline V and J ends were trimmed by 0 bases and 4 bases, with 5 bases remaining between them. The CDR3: CASSPPAADTQYF. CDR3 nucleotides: TGTGCCAGCTCACCACCGGCGGCAGATACGCAGTATTTT.

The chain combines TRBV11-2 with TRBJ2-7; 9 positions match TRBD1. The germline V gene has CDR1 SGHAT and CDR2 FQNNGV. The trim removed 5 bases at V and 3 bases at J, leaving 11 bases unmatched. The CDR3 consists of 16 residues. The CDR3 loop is CASSHERGQGLYEQYF. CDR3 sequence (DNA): TGTGCCAGCAGCCACGAGAGGGGACAGGGCCTCTACGAGCAGTACTTC.

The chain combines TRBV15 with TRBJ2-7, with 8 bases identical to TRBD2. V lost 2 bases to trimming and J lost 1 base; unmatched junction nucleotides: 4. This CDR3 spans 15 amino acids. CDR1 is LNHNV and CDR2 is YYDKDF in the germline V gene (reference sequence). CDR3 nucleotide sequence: TGTGCCACCAGCAGACTGGCGGGGGGATCCTACGAGCAGTACTTC. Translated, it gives CATSRLAGGSYEQYF.

Here the CDR3 reads CASKMSGTTTEAFF. The CDR3 DNA sequence: TGTGCCAGCAAAATGTCCGGGACTACCACTGAAGCTTTCTTT. The rearrangement links TRBV6-1 to TRBJ1-1; D perhaps matches TRBD1 (5 bases). CDR3 length: 14 residues. Germline loops: CDR1 MNHNS, CDR2 SASEGT. With 7 bases removed from V and 4 bases from J, the gap between germline ends came to 16 bases.

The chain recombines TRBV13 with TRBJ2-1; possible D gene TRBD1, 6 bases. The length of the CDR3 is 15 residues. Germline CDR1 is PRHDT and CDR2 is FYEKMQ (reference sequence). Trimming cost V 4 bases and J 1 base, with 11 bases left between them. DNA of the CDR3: TGTGCCAGCAGCTCAGGGGCCCCTTCCTACAATGAGCAGTTCTTC. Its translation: CASSSGAPSYNEQFF.

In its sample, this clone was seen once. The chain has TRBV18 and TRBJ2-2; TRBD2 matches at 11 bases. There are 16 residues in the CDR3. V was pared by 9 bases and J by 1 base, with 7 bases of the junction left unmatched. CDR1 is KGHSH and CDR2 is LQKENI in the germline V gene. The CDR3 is CASSELAGVNTGELFF. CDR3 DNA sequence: TGTGCCAGTTCTGAACTAGCGGGAGTGAACACCGGGGAGCTGTTTTTT. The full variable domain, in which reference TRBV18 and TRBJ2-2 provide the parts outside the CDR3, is NAGVMQNPRHLVRRRGQEARLRCSPMKGHSHVYWYRQLPEEGLKFMVYLQKENIIDESGMPKERFSAEFPKEGPSILRIQQVVRGDSAAYFCASSELAGVNTGELFFGEGSRLTVL.

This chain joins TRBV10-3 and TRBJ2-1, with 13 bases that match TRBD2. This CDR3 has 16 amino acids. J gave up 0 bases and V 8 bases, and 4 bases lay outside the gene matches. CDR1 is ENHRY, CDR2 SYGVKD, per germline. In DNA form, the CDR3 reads TGTGCCATCGGTTGGACTAGCGGGAGCTCCTACAATGAGCAGTTCTTC. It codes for CAIGWTSGSSYNEQFF.

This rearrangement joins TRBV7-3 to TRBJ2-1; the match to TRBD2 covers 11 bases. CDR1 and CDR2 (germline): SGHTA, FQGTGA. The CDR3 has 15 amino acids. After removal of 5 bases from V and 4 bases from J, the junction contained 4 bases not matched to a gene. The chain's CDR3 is CASSDGTSGYNEQFF. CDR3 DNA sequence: TGTGCCAGCAGCGACGGGACTAGCGGTTACAATGAGCAGTTCTTC. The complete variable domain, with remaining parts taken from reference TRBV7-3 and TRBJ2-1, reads GAGVSQTPSNKVTEKGKYVELRCDPISGHTALYWYRQSLGQGPEFLIYFQGTGAADDSGLPNDRFFAVRPEGSVSTLKIQRTERGDSAVYLCASSDGTSGYNEQFFGPGTRLTVL.

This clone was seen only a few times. The CDR3 nucleotides read TGTGCCAGCAGTCCCGGGAATAGCGGGAGCAATGAGCAGTTCTTC. The encoded protein is CASSPGNSGSNEQFF. The V call is TRBV6-4, the J call TRBJ2-1; 9 positions agree with TRBD2. Germline V CDR1 and CDR2: MRHNA, SNTAGT. After removal of 5 bases from V and 6 bases from J, the junction contained 8 bases not matched to a gene. This CDR3 spans 15 amino acids.

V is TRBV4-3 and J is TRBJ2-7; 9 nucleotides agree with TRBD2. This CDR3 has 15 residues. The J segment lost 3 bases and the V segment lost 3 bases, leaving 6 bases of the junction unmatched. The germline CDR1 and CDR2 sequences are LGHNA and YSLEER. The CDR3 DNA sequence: TGCGCCAGCAGCCATGGCGGGACTAGCTACTACGAGCAGTACTTC. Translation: CASSHGGTSYYEQYF.

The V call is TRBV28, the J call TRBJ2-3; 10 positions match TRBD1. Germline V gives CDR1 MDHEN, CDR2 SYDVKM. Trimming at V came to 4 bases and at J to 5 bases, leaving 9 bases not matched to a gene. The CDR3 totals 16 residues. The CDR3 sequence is CASSYRDRGFRDTQYF. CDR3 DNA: TGTGCCAGCAGTTACCGGGACAGGGGTTTCAGAGATACGCAGTATTTT.

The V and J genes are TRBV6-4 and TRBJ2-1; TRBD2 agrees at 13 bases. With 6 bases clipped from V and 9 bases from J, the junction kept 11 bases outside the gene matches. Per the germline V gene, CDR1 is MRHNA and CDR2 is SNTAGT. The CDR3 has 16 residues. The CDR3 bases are TGTGCCAGCAGATCATTACTAGCGGGAGGGCCCGGTGAGCAGTTCTTC. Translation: CASRSLLAGGPGEQFF.

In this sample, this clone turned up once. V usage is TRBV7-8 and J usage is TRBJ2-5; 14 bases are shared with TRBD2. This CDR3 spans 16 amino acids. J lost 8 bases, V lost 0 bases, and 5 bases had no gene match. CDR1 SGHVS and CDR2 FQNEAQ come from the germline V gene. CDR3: CASSLATSGRGGTQYF. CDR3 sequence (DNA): TGTGCCAGCAGCTTAGCGACTAGCGGGAGGGGAGGTACCCAGTACTTC.

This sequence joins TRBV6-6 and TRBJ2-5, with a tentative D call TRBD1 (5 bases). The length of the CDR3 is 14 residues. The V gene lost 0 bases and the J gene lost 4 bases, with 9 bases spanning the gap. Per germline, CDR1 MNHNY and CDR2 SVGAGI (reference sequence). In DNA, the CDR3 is TGTGCCAGCAGTTACTCGACAGAACGAGAGACCCAGTACTTC. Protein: CASSYSTERETQYF.

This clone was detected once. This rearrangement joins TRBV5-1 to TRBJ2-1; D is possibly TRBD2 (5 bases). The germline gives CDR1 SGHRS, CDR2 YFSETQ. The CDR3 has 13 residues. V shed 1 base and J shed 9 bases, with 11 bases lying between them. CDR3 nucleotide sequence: TGCGCCAGCAGCTTGCGGACTCCACCTGAGCAGTTCTTC. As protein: CASSLRTPPEQFF.

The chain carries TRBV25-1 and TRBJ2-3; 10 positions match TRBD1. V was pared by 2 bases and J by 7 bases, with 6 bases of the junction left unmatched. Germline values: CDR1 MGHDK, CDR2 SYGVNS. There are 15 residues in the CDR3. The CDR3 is CASSEGQGVMNTQYF. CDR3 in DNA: TGTGCCAGCAGTGAAGGACAGGGGGTGATGAATACGCAGTATTTT.

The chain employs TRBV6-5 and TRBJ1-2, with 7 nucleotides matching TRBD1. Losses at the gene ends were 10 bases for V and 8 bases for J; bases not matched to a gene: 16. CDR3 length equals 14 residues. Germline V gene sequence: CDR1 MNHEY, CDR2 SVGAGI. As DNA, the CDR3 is TGTGCCACCCTGGTTAAGGGGGCGCCAGGCGGCTACACCTTC. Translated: CATLVKGAPGGYTF.

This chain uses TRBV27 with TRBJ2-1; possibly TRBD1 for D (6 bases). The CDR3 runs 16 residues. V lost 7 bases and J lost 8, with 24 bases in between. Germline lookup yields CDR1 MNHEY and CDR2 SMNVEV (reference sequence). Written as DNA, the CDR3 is TGTGCCAGCAAACAGGGTCGGTTGAAATTGTGGGATGAGCAGTTCTTC. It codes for CASKQGRLKLWDEQFF.